The sequence of this T cell receptor (beta chain) was determined in a study of Graves' ophthalmopathy and Graves' hyperthyroidism. CDR1 is PRHDT, CDR2 FYEKMQ, per germline (reference sequence). Trimming took 5 bases from V and 0 from J, leaving 11 bases between them. The length of the CDR3 is 16 residues. TCR beta CDR3 amplification used RNA transcripts. Following a first-round RT-PCR that used HTBI primers, a second-round multiplex PCR was carried out. One entry per CDR3 protein results from TCRdb running MiXCR on the multiplex PCR reads. The sample yields roughly 700,000 distinct CDR3 sequences, 40% seen once. Fresh peripheral blood, 8.5 to 10 ml, was the PBMC source.

This clonotype was sampled from an adult man with Graves' ophthalmopathy. The V gene is TRBV13, the J gene TRBJ1-6; D gene ambiguous. Sequencing was done on a sample of peripheral blood. Here the CDR3 DNA reads TGTGCCAGCAGCAGCGCCAGGACCTCCTATAATTCACCCCTCCACTTT. Translation: CASSSARTSYNSPLHF.